Listed below are T cell receptor beta chains from one sample, sequenced in a study of cytomegalovirus exposure and HLA in healthy donors. Only in-frame clones appear in the TCRdb table, and some are missing; sequencing was by immunoSEQ multiplex PCR. Of around 150,000 clones listed, roughly 79% are singletons. Sequenced sample: PBMCs. The receptors come from a woman aged 50 to 65 in good health and CMV-seropositive. CDR3s include the opening cysteine and the closing phenylalanine or tryptophan. A D gene is named only where the DNA matches it firmly. Clone size, where shown, is once, few, many, or a class for clones that have expanded.

J | size | D | V | DNA | CDR3
TRBJ2-3 | few | . | TRBV5-1 | TGCGCCAGCAGAAGGCAGGCCCATCAAACAGATACGCAGTATTTT | CASRRQAHQTDTQYF
TRBJ2-4 | . | TRBD2 | TRBV7-2 | TGTGCCAGCAGCCGTAGCGGGGGTGGGGACATTCAGTACTTC | CASSRSGGGDIQYF
TRBJ2-5 | . | . | TRBV4-1 | TGCGCCAGCAGCCAAGATCCGACTAGTTTTGCTGAGACCCAGTACTTC | CASSQDPTSFAETQYF
TRBJ1-4 | . | . | TRBV5-1 | TGCGCCAGCAGTCCCGTCAGGGGAACTAATGAAAAACTGTTTTTT | CASSPVRGTNEKLFF
TRBJ2-3 | once | . | TRBV7-9 | TGTGCCAGCAGCTTAACCTTCCATCTAGGCAAAGGTTCGGATACGCAGTATTTT | CASSLTFHLGKGSDTQYF
TRBJ1-1 | . | . | TRBV6-1 | TGTGCCAGCAGTTTTTTGCAGGGAGGAGCTTTCTTT | CASSFLQGGAFF
TRBJ2-5 | . | TRBD2 | TRBV10-1 | TGCGCCAGCAGAAAGGGGCCCCTGACTAGCGCTTCAGAGACCCAGTACTTC | CASRKGPLTSASETQYF
TRBJ2-7 | . | TRBD1 | TRBV4-3 | TGCGCCAGCAGCCAAGGAGGGACAGGGGTAGGCTACGAGCAGTACTTC | CASSQGGTGVGYEQYF
TRBJ1-4 | . | . | TRBV11-2 | TGTGCCAGCAGCTTAACTGGCCAGGGAAATGAAAAACTGTTTTTT | CASSLTGQGNEKLFF
TRBJ1-2 | . | . | TRBV23-1 | TGCGCCAGCAGTCTCTCACCCCTGGGGCCAGGAGAATATTATGGCTACACCTTC | CASSLSPLGPGEYYGYTF
TRBJ2-7 | . | TRBD1 | TRBV6-5 | TGTGCCAGCAGCCGCCGGGACAGGGGGCCTTACGAGCAGTACTTC | CASSRRDRGPYEQYF
TRBJ2-5 | . | TRBD1 | TRBV29-1 | TGCAGCGTTGAGGGACAGCAAGAGACCCAGTACTTC | CSVEGQQETQYF
TRBJ2-7 | . | TRBD1 | TRBV10-3 | TGTGCCATCAGTGTTTCCGGGACAGGGGCCTACGAGCAGTACTTC | CAISVSGTGAYEQYF
TRBJ2-3 | . | TRBD1 | TRBV29-1 | TGCAGCTCACCTGGGACAGGGAGCACAGATACGCAGTATTTT | CSSPGTGSTDTQYF
TRBJ2-1 | . | . | TRBV6-5 | TGTGCCAGCAGTCCCCCGCCGACACTCTACAATGAGCAGTTCTTC | CASSPPPTLYNEQFF
TRBJ1-1 | once | TRBD1 | TRBV4-1 | TGCGCCAGCAGCCGCAAGTCAGGGACAGCACCCTACACTGAAGCTTTCTTT | CASSRKSGTAPYTEAFF
TRBJ2-7 | once | TRBD1 | TRBV30 | TGTGCCTGGAGTGTAGGGGGACAGGGCTTCGAGCAGTACTTC | CAWSVGGQGFEQYF
TRBJ2-7 | . | . | TRBV18 | TGTGCCAGCTCACCACTACCCGGGAGTCGAGGCTACGAGCAGTACTTC | CASSPLPGSRGYEQYF
TRBJ2-7 | . | . | TRBV2 | TGTGCCAGCAGTGAGTTAACCGAGATCTCCTACGAGCAGTACTTC | CASSELTEISYEQYF
TRBJ1-6 | . | TRBD1 | TRBV4-3 | TGCGCCAGCAGCCAAGAAGCGTACTATATAGGACAGGGAGCGAATTCACCCCTCCACTTT | CASSQEAYYIGQGANSPLHF
TRBJ1-4 | . | . | TRBV9 | TGTGCCAGCAGCGTATCCCCAGGACTACCCAATGAAAAACTGTTTTTT | CASSVSPGLPNEKLFF
TRBJ2-7 | . | TRBD1 | TRBV19 | TGTGCCAGTAGTAGACAGGGGTCTTCGCACGAGCAGTACTTC | CASSRQGSSHEQYF
TRBJ2-2 | . | TRBD1 | TRBV28 | TGTGCCAGCAGGAAAGGGACAGGGAACACCGGGGAGCTGTTTTTT | CASRKGTGNTGELFF